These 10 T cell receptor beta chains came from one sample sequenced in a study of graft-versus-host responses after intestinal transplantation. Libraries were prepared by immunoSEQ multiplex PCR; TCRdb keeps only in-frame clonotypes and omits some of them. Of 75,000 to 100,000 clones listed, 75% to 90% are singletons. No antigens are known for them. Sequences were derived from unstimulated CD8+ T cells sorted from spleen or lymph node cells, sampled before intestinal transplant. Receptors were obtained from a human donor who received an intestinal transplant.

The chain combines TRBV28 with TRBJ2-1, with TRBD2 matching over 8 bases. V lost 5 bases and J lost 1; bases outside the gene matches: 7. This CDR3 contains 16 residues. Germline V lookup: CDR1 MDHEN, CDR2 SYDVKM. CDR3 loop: CASSPLAGPSYNEQFF. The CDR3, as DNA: TGTGCCAGCAGTCCCTTAGCGGGACCATCCTACAATGAGCAGTTCTTC.

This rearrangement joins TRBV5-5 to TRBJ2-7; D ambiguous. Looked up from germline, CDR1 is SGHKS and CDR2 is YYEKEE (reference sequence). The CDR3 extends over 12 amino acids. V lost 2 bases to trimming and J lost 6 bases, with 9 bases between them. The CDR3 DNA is TGTGCCAGCAGCTTCGAGGAGAGCGAGCAGTACTTC. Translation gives CASSFEESEQYF.

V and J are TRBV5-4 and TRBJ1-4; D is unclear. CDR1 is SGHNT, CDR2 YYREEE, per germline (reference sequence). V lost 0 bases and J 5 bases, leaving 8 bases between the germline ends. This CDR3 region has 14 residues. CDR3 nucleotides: TGTGCCAGCAGCTTGGGGGTTGGCAATGAAAAACTGTTTTTT. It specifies CASSLGVGNEKLFF.

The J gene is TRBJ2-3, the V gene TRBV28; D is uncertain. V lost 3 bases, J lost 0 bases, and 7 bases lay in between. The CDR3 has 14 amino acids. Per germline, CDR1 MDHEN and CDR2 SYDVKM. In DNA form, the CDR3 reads TGTGCCAGCAGTTTCGGGCAGAGCACAGATACGCAGTATTTT. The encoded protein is CASSFGQSTDTQYF.

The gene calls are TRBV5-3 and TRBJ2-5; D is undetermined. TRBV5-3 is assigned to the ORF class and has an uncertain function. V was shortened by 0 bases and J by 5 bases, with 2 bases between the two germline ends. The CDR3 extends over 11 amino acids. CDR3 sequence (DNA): TGTGCCAGAAGCTTGGAGGAGACCCAGTACTTC. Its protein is CARSLEETQYF.

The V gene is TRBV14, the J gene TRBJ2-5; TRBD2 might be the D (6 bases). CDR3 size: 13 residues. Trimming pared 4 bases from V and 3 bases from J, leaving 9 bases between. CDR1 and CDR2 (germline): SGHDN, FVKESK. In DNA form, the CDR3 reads TGTGCCAGCAGCCCTCGGGGGAAAGAGACCCAGTACTTC. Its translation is CASSPRGKETQYF. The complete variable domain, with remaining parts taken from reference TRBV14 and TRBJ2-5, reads EAGVTQFPSHSVIEKGQTVTLRCDPISGHDNLYWYRRVMGKEIKFLLHFVKESKQDESGMPNNRFLAERTGGTYSTLKVQPAELEDSGVYFCASSPRGKETQYFGPGTRLLVL.

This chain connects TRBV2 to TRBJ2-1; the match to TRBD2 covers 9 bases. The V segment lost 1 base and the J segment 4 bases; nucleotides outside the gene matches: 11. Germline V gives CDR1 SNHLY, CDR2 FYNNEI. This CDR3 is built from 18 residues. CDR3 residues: CASSEDRAGGPSYNEQFF. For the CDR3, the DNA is TGTGCCAGCAGTGAAGACCGCGCGGGGGGGCCGAGTTACAATGAGCAGTTCTTC.

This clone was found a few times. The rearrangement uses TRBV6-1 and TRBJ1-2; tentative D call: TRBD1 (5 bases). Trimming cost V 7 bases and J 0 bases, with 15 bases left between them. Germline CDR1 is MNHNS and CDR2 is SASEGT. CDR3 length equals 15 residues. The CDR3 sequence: CASMGQGPTNYGYTF. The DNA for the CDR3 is TGTGCCAGCATGGGGCAGGGCCCTACTAACTATGGCTACACCTTC.

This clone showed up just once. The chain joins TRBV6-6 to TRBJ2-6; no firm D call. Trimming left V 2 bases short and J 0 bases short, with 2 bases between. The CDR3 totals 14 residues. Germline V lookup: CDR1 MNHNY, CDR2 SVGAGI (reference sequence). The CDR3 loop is CASSYNSGANVLTF. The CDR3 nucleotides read TGTGCCAGCAGTTACAACTCTGGGGCCAACGTCCTGACTTTC.

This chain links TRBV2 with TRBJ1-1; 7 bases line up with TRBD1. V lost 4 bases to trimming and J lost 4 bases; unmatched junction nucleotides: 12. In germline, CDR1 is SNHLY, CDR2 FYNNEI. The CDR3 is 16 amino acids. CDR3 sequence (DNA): TGTGCCAGCAGTGGAGGGGGCGTCAGTACGGGCACTGAAGCTTTCTTT. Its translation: CASSGGGVSTGTEAFF.